What follows are 2 T cell receptor beta chains derived from one specimen sequenced in a study of naive and memory T cell subsets. The study's findings and limits: Naive repertoires, especially CD8, held a few larger clonotypes, possibly memory cells re-expressing CD45RA.

Both TRBC1 and TRBC2 were covered by a beta constant-region primer of two equimolar oligonucleotides. Four rounds of PCR amplified the ligated cDNA using nested alpha and beta constant-region primers plus SP2. TCRdb re-derived calls from the UMI-ligation and nested PCR reads in MiXCR, one entry per CDR3 protein. The table records around 160,000 distinct CDR3 sequences, roughly 22% of them present only once. The antigens of these receptors remain unknown. Sequenced sample: naive CD4+ T cells from blood. Receptor source: a human donor in good health.

The chain uses TRBV10-3 and TRBJ2-7, with TRBD1 identical over 8 bases. Germline-derived CDR1 and CDR2 are ENHRY and SYGVKD. V lost 3 bases, J lost 3 bases, and 10 bases stayed unmatched. The CDR3 extends over 16 amino acids. Here the CDR3 reads CAISDTRQGHRYEQYF. CDR3 coding DNA: TGTGCCATCAGTGACACTAGACAGGGGCACCGCTACGAGCAGTACTTC.

The chain recombines TRBV20-1 with TRBJ2-1, with D possibly called TRBD1 or TRBD2 (7 bases each). CDR3 length: 12 amino acids. Germline V gene sequence: CDR1 DFQATT, CDR2 SNEGSKA (reference sequence). V was shortened by 6 bases and J by 7 bases, with 13 bases between the two germline ends. The CDR3 sequence: CSARGGWNEQFF. The DNA for the CDR3 is TGCAGTGCCAGGGGGGGCTGGAATGAGCAGTTCTTC.